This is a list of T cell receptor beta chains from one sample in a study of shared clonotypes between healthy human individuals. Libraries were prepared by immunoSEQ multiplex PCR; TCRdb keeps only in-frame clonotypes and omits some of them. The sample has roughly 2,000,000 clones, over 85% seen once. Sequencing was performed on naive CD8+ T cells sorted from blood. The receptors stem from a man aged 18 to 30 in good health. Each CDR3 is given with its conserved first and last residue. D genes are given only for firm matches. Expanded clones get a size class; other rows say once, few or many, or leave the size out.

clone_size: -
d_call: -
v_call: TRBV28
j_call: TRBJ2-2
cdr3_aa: CASSFKGTWTANTGELFF
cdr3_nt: TGTGCCAGCAGTTTCAAAGGTACCTGGACCGCGAACACCGGGGAGCTGTTTTTT

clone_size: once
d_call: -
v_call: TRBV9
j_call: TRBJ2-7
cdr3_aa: CASSVEGEGGEQYF
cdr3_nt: TGTGCCAGCAGCGTAGAGGGGGAGGGAGGCGAGCAGTACTTC

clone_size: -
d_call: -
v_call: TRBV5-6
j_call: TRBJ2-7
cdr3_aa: CASSQLPSYEQYF
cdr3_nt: TGTGCCAGCAGCCAACTACCGTCCTACGAGCAGTACTTC

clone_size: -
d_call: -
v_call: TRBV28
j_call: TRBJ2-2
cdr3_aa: CASSLWGAGELFF
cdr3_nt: TGTGCCAGCAGTTTATGGGGTGCCGGGGAGCTGTTTTTT

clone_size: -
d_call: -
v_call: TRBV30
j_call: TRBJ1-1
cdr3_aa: CAWRLGSEAFF
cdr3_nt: TGTGCCTGGAGGTTGGGCTCCGAAGCTTTCTTT

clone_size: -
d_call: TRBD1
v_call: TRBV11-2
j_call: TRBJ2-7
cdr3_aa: CASSLGTGTYEQYF
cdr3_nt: TGTGCCAGCAGCTTGGGGACAGGGACCTACGAGCAGTACTTC

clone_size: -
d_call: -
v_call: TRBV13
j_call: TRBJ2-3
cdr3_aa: CASSWGLLTDTQYF
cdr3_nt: TGTGCCAGCAGCTGGGGACTCCTCACAGATACGCAGTATTTT

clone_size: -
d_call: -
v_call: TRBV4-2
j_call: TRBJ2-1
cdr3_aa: CASSPRDSFYNEQFF
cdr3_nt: TGTGCCAGCAGCCCCCGGGACTCATTTTACAATGAGCAGTTCTTC

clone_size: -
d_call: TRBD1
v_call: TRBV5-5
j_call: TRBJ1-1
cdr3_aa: CASSKDRATEAFF
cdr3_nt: TGTGCCAGCAGCAAAGACAGGGCCACTGAAGCTTTCTTT

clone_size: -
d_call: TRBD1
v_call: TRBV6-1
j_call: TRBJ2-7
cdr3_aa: CASRHRGPYEQYF
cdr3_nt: TGTGCCAGCAGGCACAGGGGACCCTACGAGCAGTACTTC

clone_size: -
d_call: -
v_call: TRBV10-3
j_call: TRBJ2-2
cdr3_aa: CATRWDLDTGELFF
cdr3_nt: TGTGCCACCAGGTGGGACCTAGACACCGGGGAGCTGTTTTTT

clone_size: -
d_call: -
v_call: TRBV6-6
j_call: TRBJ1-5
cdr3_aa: CASSYEGPEQPQHF
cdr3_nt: TGTGCCAGCAGTTACGAAGGGCCGGAACAGCCCCAGCATTTT

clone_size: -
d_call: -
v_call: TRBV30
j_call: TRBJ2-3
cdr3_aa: CARETGDTDTQYF
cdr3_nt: TGTGCCCGGGAAACGGGGGACACAGATACGCAGTATTTT

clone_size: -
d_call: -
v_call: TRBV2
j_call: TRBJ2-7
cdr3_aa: CASSGPGQYF
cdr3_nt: TGTGCCAGCAGTGGTCCGGGACAGTACTTC

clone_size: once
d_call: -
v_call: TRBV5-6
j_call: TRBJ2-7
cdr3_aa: CASSWAPSYEQYF
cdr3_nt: TGTGCCAGCAGCTGGGCCCCCTCCTACGAGCAGTACTTC

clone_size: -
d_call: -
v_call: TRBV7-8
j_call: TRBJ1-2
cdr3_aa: CASSLEEVYGYTF
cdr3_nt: TGTGCCAGCAGCTTGGAGGAAGTCTATGGCTACACCTTC

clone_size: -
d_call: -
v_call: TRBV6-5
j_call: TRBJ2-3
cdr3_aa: CASSSPRTTSTDTQYF
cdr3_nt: TGTGCCAGCAGTTCGCCCCGGACCACTAGCACAGATACGCAGTATTTT

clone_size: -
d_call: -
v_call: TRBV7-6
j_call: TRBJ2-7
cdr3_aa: CASSPGGSYEQYF
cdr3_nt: TGTGCCAGCAGCCCCGGCGGCTCCTACGAGCAGTACTTC

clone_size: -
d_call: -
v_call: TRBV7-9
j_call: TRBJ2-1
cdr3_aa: CASSTRGYNEQFF
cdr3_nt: TGTGCCAGCAGCACCCGGGGGTACAATGAGCAGTTCTTC

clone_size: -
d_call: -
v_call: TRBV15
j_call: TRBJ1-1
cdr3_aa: CATSRDPDTEAFF
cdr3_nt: TGTGCCACCAGCAGAGATCCGGACACTGAAGCTTTCTTT

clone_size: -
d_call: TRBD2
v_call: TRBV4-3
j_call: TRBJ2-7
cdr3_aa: CASSQVGVAGVADEQYF
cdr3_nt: TGCGCCAGCAGCCAAGTGGGGGTAGCGGGAGTAGCTGACGAGCAGTACTTC

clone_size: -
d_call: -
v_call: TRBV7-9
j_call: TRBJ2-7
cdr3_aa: CASSYPLAAYEQYF
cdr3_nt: TGTGCCAGCAGCTACCCCTTGGCAGCCTACGAGCAGTACTTC

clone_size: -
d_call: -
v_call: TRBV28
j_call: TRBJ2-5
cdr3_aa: CASSSSRESAFGETQYF
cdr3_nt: TGTGCCAGCAGTTCCTCACGGGAAAGCGCGTTTGGAGAGACCCAGTACTTC

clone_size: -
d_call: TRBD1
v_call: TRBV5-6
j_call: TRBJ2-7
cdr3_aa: CASSWTGSTYEQYF
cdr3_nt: TGTGCCAGCAGCTGGACAGGATCCACCTACGAGCAGTACTTC

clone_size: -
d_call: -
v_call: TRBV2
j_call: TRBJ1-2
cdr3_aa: CASSAWLGYTF
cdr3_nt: TGTGCCAGCAGTGCATGGCTCGGCTACACCTTC

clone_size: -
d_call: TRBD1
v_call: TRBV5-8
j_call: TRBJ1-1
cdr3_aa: CASSLWGQGAHPDTEAFF
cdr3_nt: TGTGCCAGCAGCTTGTGGGGACAGGGGGCCCACCCGGACACTGAAGCTTTCTTT

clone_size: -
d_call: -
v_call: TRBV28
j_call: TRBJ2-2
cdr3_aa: CASSYDRTANTGELFF
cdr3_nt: TGTGCCAGCAGCTATGATAGGACGGCGAACACCGGGGAGCTGTTTTTT

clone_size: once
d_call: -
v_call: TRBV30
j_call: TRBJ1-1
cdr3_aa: CAWSERGRTEAFF
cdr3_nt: TGTGCCTGGAGTGAGAGGGGGAGGACTGAAGCTTTCTTT

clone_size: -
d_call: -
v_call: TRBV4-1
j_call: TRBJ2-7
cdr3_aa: CASSQGLGSPWEQYF
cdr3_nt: TGCGCCAGCAGCCAAGGACTGGGTAGTCCCTGGGAGCAGTACTTC

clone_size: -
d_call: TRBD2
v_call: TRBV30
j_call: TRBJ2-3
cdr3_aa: CAWSVYGRGWGTDTQYF
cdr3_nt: TGTGCCTGGAGTGTATACGGGAGGGGTTGGGGCACAGATACGCAGTATTTT

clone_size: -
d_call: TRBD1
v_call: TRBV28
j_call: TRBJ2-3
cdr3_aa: CASSFPRTGSQDTQYF
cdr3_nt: TGTGCCAGCAGTTTCCCTCGGACAGGGTCACAGGATACGCAGTATTTT

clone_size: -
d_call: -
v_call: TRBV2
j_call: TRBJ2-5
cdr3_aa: CASSEASRDLDVIQETQYF
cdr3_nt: TGTGCCAGCAGTGAAGCGTCCAGGGACCTAGATGTAATCCAAGAGACCCAGTACTTC

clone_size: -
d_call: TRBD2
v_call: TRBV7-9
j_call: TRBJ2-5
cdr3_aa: CASSYPGLAEETQYF
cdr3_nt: TGTGCCAGCAGCTATCCGGGACTAGCGGAAGAGACCCAGTACTTC

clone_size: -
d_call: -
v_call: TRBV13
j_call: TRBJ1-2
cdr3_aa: CASSDSNYGYTF
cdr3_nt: TGTGCCAGCAGTGACAGTAACTATGGCTACACCTTC

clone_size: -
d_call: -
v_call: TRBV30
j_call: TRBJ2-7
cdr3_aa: CAWSVLRQDSYEQYF
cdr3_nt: TGTGCCTGGAGTGTTCTTAGACAGGACTCCTACGAGCAGTACTTC

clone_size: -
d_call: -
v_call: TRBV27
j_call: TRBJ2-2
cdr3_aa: CASSLRGYANTGELFF
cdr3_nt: TGTGCCAGCAGTTTGCGCGGGTACGCGAACACCGGGGAGCTGTTTTTT

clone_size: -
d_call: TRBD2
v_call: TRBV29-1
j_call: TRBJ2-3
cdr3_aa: CSVEVGLAVLDTQYF
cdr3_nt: TGCAGCGTTGAAGTCGGCCTAGCGGTTCTAGATACGCAGTATTTT

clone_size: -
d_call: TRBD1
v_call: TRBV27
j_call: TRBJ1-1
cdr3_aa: CASSLGQGAGNTEAFF
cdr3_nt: TGTGCCAGCAGTCTTGGACAGGGGGCTGGGAACACTGAAGCTTTCTTT

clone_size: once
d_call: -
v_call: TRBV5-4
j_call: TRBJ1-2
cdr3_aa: CASRSPRDGYTF
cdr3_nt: TGTGCCAGCAGGTCGCCGAGGGATGGCTACACCTTC

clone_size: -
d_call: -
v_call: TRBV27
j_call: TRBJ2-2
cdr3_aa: CASSFGSNTGELFF
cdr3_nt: TGTGCCAGCAGTTTTGGATCGAACACCGGGGAGCTGTTTTTT

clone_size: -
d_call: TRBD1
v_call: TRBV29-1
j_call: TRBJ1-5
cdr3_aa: CSVEGQGSEPQHF
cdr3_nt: TGCAGCGTTGAAGGACAGGGCAGCGAGCCCCAGCATTTT

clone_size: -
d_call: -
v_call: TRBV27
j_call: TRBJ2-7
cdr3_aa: CASSSQGDEQYF
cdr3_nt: TGTGCCAGCAGTTCCCAGGGAGACGAGCAGTACTTC

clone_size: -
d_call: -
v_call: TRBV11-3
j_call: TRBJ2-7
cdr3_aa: CASSPRPGGIYEQYF
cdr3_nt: TGTGCCAGCAGCCCCCGCCCGGGGGGCATTTACGAGCAGTACTTC

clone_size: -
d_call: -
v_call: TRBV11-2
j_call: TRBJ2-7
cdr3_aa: CASSLEAVLGYEQYF
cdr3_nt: TGTGCCAGCAGCTTAGAAGCCGTGCTTGGCTACGAGCAGTACTTC

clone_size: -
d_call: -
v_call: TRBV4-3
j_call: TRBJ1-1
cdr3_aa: CASSLSHRTNTEAFF
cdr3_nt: TGCGCCAGCAGCCTCAGCCACAGGACTAACACTGAAGCTTTCTTT